This T cell receptor beta chain was found in a study of T cells in Graves' hyperthyroidism and ophthalmopathy. Looking at the study overall: Peripheral blood sampling occurred at initial diagnosis, before any treatment.

Those with hyperthyroidism were 18 to 65 years old, newly diagnosed, and ill for under 2 months. Ten or more counts support this clonotype. Its antigen is unknown. Study-wide points: Stable hyperthyroidism was told apart from ophthalmopathy by a model built on 13 V-J features.

RNA transcripts yielded amplified TCR beta CDR3 regions. HTBI primers were used for first-round RT-PCR of the TCR CDR3. Via MiXCR, TCRdb re-called the multiplex PCR reads, giving one row per CDR3 protein. The table shows about 180,000 distinct CDR3 sequences, with approximately 17% occurring only once. With 6 bases clipped from V and 6 bases from J, the junction kept 3 bases outside the gene matches. The CDR3 runs 13 residues. The V gene's germline CDR1 is MNHNS and CDR2 SASEGT. The sequencing input was blood. The receptor was derived from a woman in her forties or fifties with Graves' hyperthyroidism. This chain joins TRBV6-1 and TRBJ1-5, with 9 bases matching TRBD1. DNA of the CDR3: TGTGCCAGCAGCCGGGACAGGGTTCAGCCCCAGCATTTT. Translating it yields CASSRDRVQPQHF.